This T cell receptor (beta chain) was recorded in a study of Tregs in tolerant kidney transplant recipients. Deletions cut 8 bases from V and 2 bases from J, with 13 bases between. CDR1 is MNHEY, CDR2 SVGAGI, per germline. The CDR3 extends over 13 amino acids. Profiling relied on immunoSEQ multiplex PCR, and the TCRdb table lists in-frame clones only, not all of them. The repertoire includes 60,000 or so clones, approximately 82% of them detected once, and about 5% sits in the top ten. This clone was picked up a small number of times. This receptor was identified in a human donor in good health. The chain has TRBV6-5 and TRBJ2-7, with a weak D call TRBD1 (6 bases). Sample: CD4+ T cells from blood. The CDR3 spells CASSEQGPYEQYF. CDR3 bases: TGTGCCAGCTCGGAGCAGGGGCCCTACGAGCAGTACTTC.